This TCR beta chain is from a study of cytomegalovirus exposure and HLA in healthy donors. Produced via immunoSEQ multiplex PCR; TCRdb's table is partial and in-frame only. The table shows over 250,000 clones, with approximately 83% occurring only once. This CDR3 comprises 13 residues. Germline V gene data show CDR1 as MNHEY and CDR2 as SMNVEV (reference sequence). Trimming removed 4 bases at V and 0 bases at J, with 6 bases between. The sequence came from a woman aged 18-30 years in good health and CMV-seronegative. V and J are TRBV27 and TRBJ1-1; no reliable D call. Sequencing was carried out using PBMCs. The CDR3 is CASSYQLNTEAFF. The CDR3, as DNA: TGTGCCAGCAGTTACCAGTTGAACACTGAAGCTTTCTTT.